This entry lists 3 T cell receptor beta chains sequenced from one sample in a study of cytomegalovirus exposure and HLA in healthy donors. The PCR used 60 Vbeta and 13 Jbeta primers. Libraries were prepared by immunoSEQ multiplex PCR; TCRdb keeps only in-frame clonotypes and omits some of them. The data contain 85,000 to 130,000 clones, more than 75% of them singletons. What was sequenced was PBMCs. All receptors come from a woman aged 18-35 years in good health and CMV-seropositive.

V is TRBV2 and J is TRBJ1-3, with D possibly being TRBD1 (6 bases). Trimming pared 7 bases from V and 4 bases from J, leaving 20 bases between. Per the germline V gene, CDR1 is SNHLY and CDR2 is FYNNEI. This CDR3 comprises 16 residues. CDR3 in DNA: TGTGCCAGCAACGGAGAACAGGGTGCCTTCGGAAACACCATATATTTT. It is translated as CASNGEQGAFGNTIYF.

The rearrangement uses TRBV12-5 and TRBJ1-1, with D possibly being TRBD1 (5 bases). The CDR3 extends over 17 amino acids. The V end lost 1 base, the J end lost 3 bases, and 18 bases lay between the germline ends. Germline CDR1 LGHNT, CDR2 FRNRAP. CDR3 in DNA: TGTGCTAGTGGTTTGGAGAAGATCCGGGGGAGGGACACTGAAGCTTTCTTT. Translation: CASGLEKIRGRDTEAFF.

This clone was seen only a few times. CDR3 loop: CASSYLSGRGYGYTF. The CDR3 bases are TGTGCCAGCAGTTACCTCTCAGGAAGGGGGTATGGCTACACCTTC. The chain couples TRBV6-5 to TRBJ1-2, with a weak D call TRBD1 (6 bases). The CDR3 loop spans 15 amino acids. V was trimmed by 2 bases and J by 5 bases, leaving 15 bases between them. Germline-derived CDR1 and CDR2 are MNHEY and SVGAGI.